This T cell receptor beta chain was retrieved from a study of human T cells and chemical hapten exposure (dated by TCRdb to about 2021). Regarding the complete study: For sensitization, 2% DPC in acetone was applied to a roughly 2 cm by roughly 2 cm area of upper inner arm skin. Throughout the roughly 23-week study period, patients were also given weekly therapeutic DPC doses on the scalp. Patch tests used Finn chambers with 0.01% DPC on the upper back, scored after 6 days by International Contact Dermatitis Research Group standards. The patient cohort, mostly female, included alopecia areata with under or over 50% scalp involvement, alopecia totalis and alopecia universalis. Libraries were pooled for sequencing, and variation in per-sample TCR yields was attributed mainly to small differences in library volumes within the pool. Peripheral blood TCR repertoire changes were tracked in vivo in alopecia patients during primary and secondary sensitization to the hapten diphenylcyclopropenone (DPC). Patient blood was sampled pre-sensitization (week 0) and at 2, 6 and about 24 weeks after DPC sensitization. Twenty-nine alopecia patients provided blood for TCR sequencing at one to four time points (pre-sensitization, 2, 6 and 24 weeks). The paper as a whole reports these results and caveats: Repeated subsampling changed both the strength of the expansion versus patch-test correlation and the threshold at which the correlation became significant. The number of TCRs above 1 in 1000 frequency did not change with DPC sensitization; there was no evidence of global repertoire structure alterations. A positive correlation was found between the number of PT1 expanded TCRs and patch test score, with significance reached at thresholds 8, 16 and 32 but not 4. Because every patient had alopecia, a presumed autoimmune disease, the patients' immune response might differ from that of healthy individuals. Significantly more large CDR3 similarity clusters were formed by expanded TCRs than by pre-sensitization or healthy control sets, consistent with antigen-driven responses.

This clonotype was seen once. This clone's antigen is unknown. No clone much larger than this one lies a single base away; base qualities are absent. A solitary read yields weak support. The library relied on RACE. Sequencing took place on a NextSeq 500. During library preparation, unique molecular identifiers were attached to individual cDNA molecules so that TCRs could be counted quantitatively and reproducibly. From each blood RNA sample, both TCR alpha and TCR beta chains were sequenced. As for the authors' bioinformatics: Samples had a median of roughly 87,000 TCRs, with a range from about 20,000 to 690,600. The Decombinator software suite was used to annotate the V, J and CDR3 of the TCR reads. For the PS versus PT1 abundance plots, all samples were subsampled to the same number of TCRs (28,000). TCRs were defined as expanded if absent before sensitization and observed at least eight times at the 2-week time point. TCRdb cleaned the public reads at Q25 with fastp, built clones with MiXCR and kept in-frame beta chains. Each entry is one CDR3 protein sequence, shown with its most common DNA and genes. For this entry, the V and J calls and clone size follow TCRdb and not the study's own pipeline. Present in this sample are tens of thousands of distinct CDR3 sequences, about a tenth of which were seen just once. About 14% of the sample rests with the top ten.

From cysteine to phenylalanine, the CDR3 is 13 amino acids long. CDR3 DNA only is kept here, 39 bases in frame from base 1. V sheds 5 bases and J sheds 8 bases, leaving 15 bases between their ends. From a lookup of the germline V gene, CDR1 and CDR2 are MNHEY and SVGEGT. In light of the paper, this sample's time point label describes: patch test 1, 2 weeks after DPC sensitization. Explained via the paper, the treatment or condition label denotes: therapeutic diphenylcyclopropenone sensitization with weekly scalp DPC. At every patch-test visit, the blood draw took place before the patch test was put on. Patients were considered eligible if aged 18 to 70, diagnosed with alopecia and deemed suitable for DPC therapy, and patients were excluded if pregnant. Total RNA was extracted from unfractionated whole blood that had been collected in Tempus Blood RNA tubes.

Material: whole blood, obtained in connection with sensitization to the hapten diphenylcyclopropenone (DPC). The V and J segments used are TRBV6-2 or TRBV6-3 and TRBJ1-1, with the identity of the D gene unclear. The source is a woman aged 40 to 50 with alopecia areata. Some clones in this sample may be carry-over from other donors' samples. The CDR3 loop reads CASSDFRALEAFF. The DNA sequence is given as TGTGCCAGCAGTGATTTCCGGGCTCTCGAAGCTTTCTTT.